The 15 T cell receptor beta chains listed next were all sequenced from one sample in a study of shared clonotypes between healthy human individuals. Here immunoSEQ multiplex PCR was the method, and the copy in TCRdb shows in-frame clones only, minus some. The sample contains about 1.1 million clones, roughly 77% of which appear only once. What was sequenced was memory CD4+ T cells from PBMCs. Subset noted: CD45RA-negative fraction. Every receptor here comes from a man aged 18 to 35 in good health. Some clones in this sample may be carry-over from other donors' samples.

The chain employs TRBV4-3 and TRBJ2-3; weak D call: TRBD1 (5 bases). The CDR3 spans 14 residues. Trimming pared 4 bases from V and 8 bases from J, leaving 16 bases between. CDR1 and CDR2 (germline): LGHNA, YSLEER. CDR3: CASSPQSQGATQYF. DNA of the CDR3: TGCGCCAGCAGCCCACAGTCGCAGGGTGCTACGCAGTATTTT.

The V call is TRBV5-1, the J call TRBJ2-7, with 8 bases aligning to TRBD1. The CDR3 has 15 residues. The ends lost 0 bases at V and 7 bases at J; junction bases unmatched: 9. Germline V gene lookup returns CDR1 SGHRS and CDR2 YFSETQ. The CDR3 sequence: CASSLGRQGAQEQYF. Written as DNA, the CDR3 is TGCGCCAGCAGCTTGGGACGGCAGGGGGCACAAGAGCAGTACTTC.

The sample holds many counts of this clone. V is TRBV6-5 and J is TRBJ2-7; 7 bases line up with TRBD1. With V trimmed by 10 bases and J by 6 bases, 6 bases remained unmatched. CDR1 is MNHEY, CDR2 SVGAGI, per germline. This CDR3 is built from 11 residues. The CDR3 loop is CATKGAGEQYF. The DNA of the CDR3 is TGTGCCACCAAGGGGGCTGGCGAGCAGTACTTC.

The rearrangement joins TRBV7-9 to TRBJ1-1, with 8 bases that match TRBD1. Trimming cost V 5 bases and J 5 bases; bases outside gene matches: 10. The CDR3 runs to 15 residues. CDR1 and CDR2 (germline): SEHNR, FQNEAQ (reference sequence). This CDR3 is CASSLLQGGKTEAFF. The CDR3 region has the DNA TGTGCCAGCAGCCTCTTACAGGGGGGAAAGACTGAAGCTTTCTTT.

The chain recombines TRBV7-2 with TRBJ1-2, with D possibly TRBD1 on 6 matching bases. This CDR3 region has 14 residues. CDR1 is SGHTA, CDR2 FQGNSA, per germline. With 1 base removed from V and 2 bases from J, the gap between germline ends came to 8 bases. DNA for the CDR3: TGTGCCAGCAGCTTAGTTACAGGGAACTATGGCTACACCTTC. Protein: CASSLVTGNYGYTF.

The chain links TRBV15 to TRBJ1-2, with TRBD1 matching 10 bases. The germline gives CDR1 LNHNV, CDR2 YYDKDF (reference sequence). The CDR3 has 16 residues. Trimming took 7 bases from V and 3 from J; bases not matched to a gene: 11. The CDR3 bases are TGTGCCACCACCAAAAGACAGGGGGCGCTGGACTATGGCTACACCTTC. It translates to CATTKRQGALDYGYTF.

The chain couples TRBV27 to TRBJ2-2, with no clear D. V gave up 5 bases and J gave up 1 base, with 5 bases separating them. The CDR3 has 13 amino acids. CDR1 and CDR2 from the germline V gene are MNHEY and SMNVEV (reference sequence). CDR3 nucleotides: TGTGCCAGCAGTCAAGTGAACACCGGGGAGCTGTTTTTT. This sequence encodes CASSQVNTGELFF.

The rearrangement joins TRBV5-1 to TRBJ2-5, with a tentative D call TRBD1 (6 bases). This CDR3 spans 15 amino acids. The V and J ends lost 0 bases and 0 bases respectively, with 9 bases between them. Per the germline V gene, CDR1 is SGHRS and CDR2 is YFSETQ. The CDR3 loop reads CASSLARTDQETQYF. The CDR3 DNA is TGCGCCAGCAGCTTGGCCAGGACAGACCAAGAGACCCAGTACTTC.

The J gene is TRBJ2-5, the V gene TRBV30, with 10 nucleotides matching TRBD2. Near its end, the DNA agrees better with TRBJ2-7, so the J call may be wrong. The germline CDR1 and CDR2 sequences are GTSNPN and SVGIG (reference sequence). This CDR3 region has 14 residues. The CDR3 loop reads CAWSKGASGGEQYF. In nucleotides, the CDR3 is TGTGCCTGGAGTAAAGGGGCTAGCGGGGGCGAGCAGTACTTC.

Comment on this clone: This clone may be a read error of a much larger clone one base away. The same CDR3 can be traced to other DNA sequences in this sample. V gene TRBV2 combines with J gene TRBJ1-1; possible D gene TRBD1, 5 bases. From germline, CDR1 is SNHLY and CDR2 FYNNEI. The CDR3 consists of 12 residues. Trimming left V 5 bases short and J 3 bases short, with 7 bases between. CDR3: CASSRGYTEAFF. The CDR3 DNA reads TGTGCCAGCAGTCGGGGGTACACTGAAGCTTTCTTT.

The chain joins TRBV7-3 to TRBJ2-2, with D maybe TRBD1 (5 bases). The germline V gene has CDR1 SGHTA and CDR2 FQGTGA. V lost 6 bases and J lost 6, with 14 bases in between. The CDR3 spans 14 residues. CDR3 nucleotides: TGTGCCAGCAGTCCAGGGTCGTGGGCCGGGGAGCTGTTTTTT. Amino acids: CASSPGSWAGELFF.

The chain combines TRBV5-1 with TRBJ2-1; TRBD2 matches at 9 bases. This CDR3 region has 18 residues. Germline V gene data show CDR1 as SGHRS and CDR2 as YFSETQ. V dropped 0 bases and J dropped 2; count of bases not matched to a gene: 9. CDR3: CASSLDAGGPIPYNEQFF. CDR3 bases: TGCGCCAGCAGCTTGGATGCGGGAGGGCCTATCCCCTACAATGAGCAGTTCTTC.

This clone was observed once. This could be a read error, since a much larger clone is one nucleotide away. The same CDR3 also results from other DNA sequences found in this sample. The gene calls are TRBV30 and TRBJ1-5; D is perhaps TRBD1 (5 bases). Germline lookup yields CDR1 GTSNPN and CDR2 SVGIG (reference sequence). Trimming took off 4 bases at V and 7 bases at J, with 14 bases between the two ends. This CDR3 is 13 amino acids long. CDR3 nucleotide sequence: TGTGCCTGGAATATGGGGGGTAACCAGCCCCAGCATTTT. Translating it yields CAWNMGGNQPQHF. The complete variable domain, with remaining parts taken from reference TRBV30 and TRBJ1-5, reads SQTIHQWPATLVQPVGSPLSLECTVEGTSNPNLYWYRQAAGRGLQLLFYSVGIGQISSEVPQNLSASRPQDRQFILSSKKLLLSDSGFYLCAWNMGGNQPQHFGDGTRLSIL.

There are many counts of this clone. This chain joins TRBV15 and TRBJ1-4; a possible D gene is TRBD1 (6 bases). CDR1 is LNHNV and CDR2 is YYDKDF in the germline V gene (reference sequence). V was shortened by 3 bases and J by 8 bases, with 16 bases between the two germline ends. The CDR3 covers 15 residues. The CDR3 DNA is TGTGCCACCAGCAGGGACCAGGGGTGGGACGAAAAACTGTTTTTT. Translated, it gives CATSRDQGWDEKLFF. The whole variable domain, remainder taken from reference TRBV15 and TRBJ1-4, is DAMVIQNPRYQVTQFGKPVTLSCSQTLNHNVMYWYQQKSSQAPKLLFHYYDKDFNNEADTPDNFQSRRPNTSFCFLDIRSPGLGDTAMYLCATSRDQGWDEKLFFGSGTQLSVL.

V usage is TRBV29-1 and J usage is TRBJ2-5; perhaps TRBD1 as D (6 bases). V lost 5 bases and J lost 2, with 9 bases in between. CDR3 size: 12 residues. Germline V gives CDR1 SQVTM, CDR2 ANQGSEA. The CDR3 nucleotides are TGCAGCGTTTGGGACATACAAGAGACCCAGTACTTC. This codes for CSVWDIQETQYF.